The 32 T cell receptor beta chains reported below all come from one sample, sequenced in a study of cytomegalovirus exposure and HLA in healthy donors. With 60 Vbeta and 13 Jbeta primers, the PCR was carried out. Measured with immunoSEQ multiplex PCR; TCRdb has only the in-frame clones, and not every one. The sample carries more than 150,000 clones, over 60% recorded once. Sequencing input: PBMCs. These receptors were taken from a man aged 50 or older in good health and CMV-seropositive.

This clone was found a few times. The chain links TRBV5-1 to TRBJ2-4; TRBD1 agrees at 8 bases. CDR3 size: 16 residues. V gave up 3 bases and J gave up 3 bases; unmatched junction bases: 8. Per the germline V gene, CDR1 is SGHRS and CDR2 is YFSETQ. The CDR3 nucleotides are TGCGCCAGCAGCTCGGACAGGGCGGTTGGCAAAAACATTCAGTACTTC. Protein sequence: CASSSDRAVGKNIQYF.

Note on this clone: This CDR3 is also generated by other DNA sequences in the sample. The CDR3 sequence: CASSLGTGYTEAFF. CDR3 nucleotides: TGTGCCAGCAGCTTAGGGACAGGGTATACTGAAGCTTTCTTT. V is TRBV5-6 and J is TRBJ1-1; 9 nucleotides line up with TRBD1. Germline assignment: CDR1 SGHDT and CDR2 YYEEEE. The length of the CDR3 is 14 residues. V dropped 2 bases and J dropped 5; count of bases not matched to a gene: 4.

V is TRBV5-4 and J is TRBJ1-5; 8 bases fit TRBD1. The CDR3 has 15 residues. After removal of 4 bases from V and 3 bases from J, the junction contained 6 bases not matched to a gene. In germline, CDR1 is SGHNT, CDR2 YYREEE (reference sequence). The CDR3 region is CASSLDRGVNQPQHF. As DNA, the CDR3 is TGTGCCAGCAGCCTAGACAGGGGAGTCAATCAGCCCCAGCATTTT. Full variable domain (outside the CDR3, taken from reference TRBV5-4 and TRBJ1-5): ETGVTQSPTHLIKTRGQQVTLRCSSQSGHNTVSWYQQALGQGPQFIFQYYREEENGRGNFPPRFSGLQFPNYSSELNVNALELDDSALYLCASSLDRGVNQPQHFGDGTRLSIL.

V usage is TRBV5-4 and J usage is TRBJ1-1, with 11 nucleotides matching TRBD1. The CDR3 runs 17 residues. J lost 0 bases, V lost 1 base, and 5 bases had no gene match. Germline values: CDR1 SGHNT, CDR2 YYREEE (reference sequence). The CDR3 sequence: CASSLSRTGGMNTEAFF. The CDR3 DNA reads TGTGCCAGCAGCTTGAGTAGGACAGGGGGCATGAACACTGAAGCTTTCTTT.

The chain joins TRBV19 to TRBJ1-2, with 7 bases that match TRBD1. J gave up 8 bases and V 6 bases, and 12 bases lay outside the gene matches. Germline lookup yields CDR1 LNHDA and CDR2 SQIVND (reference sequence). The CDR3 length is 14 residues. The CDR3 sequence: CASSSSDRVIGYTF. CDR3 DNA sequence: TGTGCCAGTAGCAGTTCTGACAGGGTGATCGGCTACACCTTC.

This clone was detected only once. The chain employs TRBV13 and TRBJ2-1, with D perhaps TRBD1 (6 bases). Trimming removed 5 bases from V and 4 bases from J, with 18 bases in between. The CDR3 runs 16 residues. Germline V CDR1 and CDR2: PRHDT, FYEKMQ (reference sequence). CDR3 nucleotide sequence: TGTGCCAGCAGCGGCTCGACAGGATATGTTTACAATGAGCAGTTCTTC. Amino acid sequence: CASSGSTGYVYNEQFF.

The chain uses TRBV27 and TRBJ2-5; tentatively, D is TRBD1 (7 bases). The DNA end is more similar to TRBJ2-7, so the J call may be wrong. Germline V gene lookup returns CDR1 MNHEY and CDR2 SMNVEV (reference sequence). CDR3 length equals 14 residues. CDR3 DNA sequence: TGTGCCAGCAGGCGGGACAGAGGGCTGTACGAGCAGTACTTC. Its translation is CASRRDRGLYEQYF.

On this clone itself: The junction and the germline gene differ at one end; a read error may be behind it. The chain is built from TRBV2 and TRBJ2-1; 10 bases fit TRBD1. The CDR3 has 16 amino acids. From germline, CDR1 is SNHLY and CDR2 FYNNEI. CDR3 residues: CASIELRDRGYNEQFF. The CDR3 region has the DNA TGTGCCAGCATTGAACTCCGGGACAGGGGTTACAATGAGCAGTTCTTC.

This sequence joins TRBV5-6 and TRBJ2-7; 11 bases are shared with TRBD1. Per germline, CDR1 SGHDT and CDR2 YYEEEE. The trim removed 4 bases at V and 3 bases at J, leaving 9 bases unmatched. The CDR3 has 16 residues. The DNA for the CDR3 is TGTGCCAGCAGCCCGTCTGGACAGGGGGCGGTCTACGAGCAGTACTTC. Translation: CASSPSGQGAVYEQYF.

The chain recombines TRBV29-1 with TRBJ2-7; perhaps TRBD1 as D (5 bases). CDR3 length equals 12 residues. CDR1 and CDR2 (germline): SQVTM, ANQGSEA. Trimming removed 7 bases at V and 7 bases at J, with 17 bases between. The CDR3 bases are TGCAGCGCTACATTAACAGGTACTGAGCAGTACTTC. This gives the protein CSATLTGTEQYF.

The V and J genes are TRBV5-1 and TRBJ1-3, with 7 bases fitting TRBD1. CDR3 size: 14 residues. V dropped 4 bases and J dropped 0; count of bases not matched to a gene: 1. Germline-derived CDR1 and CDR2 are SGHRS and YFSETQ. CDR3 region: CASSPGGSGNTIYF. CDR3 sequence (DNA): TGCGCCAGCAGCCCAGGGGGCTCTGGAAACACCATATATTTT. Complete variable domain (other parts from reference TRBV5-1 and TRBJ1-3): KAGVTQTPRYLIKTRGQQVTLSCSPISGHRSVSWYQQTPGQGLQFLFEYFSETQRNKGNFPGRFSGRQFSNSRSEMNVSTLELGDSALYLCASSPGGSGNTIYFGEGSWLTVV.

The chain couples TRBV7-6 to TRBJ2-2; 9 nucleotides line up with TRBD1. CDR1 is SGHVS and CDR2 is FNYEAQ in the germline V gene. V gave up 5 bases and J gave up 4 bases; unmatched junction bases: 17. This CDR3 has 19 amino acids. The CDR3 protein is CASSLPRGGTGLVTGELFF. DNA for the CDR3: TGTGCCAGCAGCCTCCCCCGGGGCGGGACAGGGTTGGTCACCGGGGAGCTGTTTTTT.

The chain employs TRBV5-5 and TRBJ1-2; maybe TRBD1 (6 bases). The CDR3 has 15 amino acids. Trimming cost V 1 base and J 0 bases, with 10 bases left between them. Per the germline V gene, CDR1 is SGHKS and CDR2 is YYEKEE (reference sequence). The CDR3 DNA is TGTGCCAGCAGCTTGCGGGACACGGCTAACTATGGCTACACCTTC. The encoded protein is CASSLRDTANYGYTF.

J is TRBJ1-2 and V is TRBV5-5; 11 nucleotides match TRBD1. J gave up 4 bases and V 3 bases, and 2 bases lay outside the gene matches. The CDR3 has 14 amino acids. Germline values: CDR1 SGHKS, CDR2 YYEKEE (reference sequence). This CDR3 reads CASSWTGGGYGYTF. Here the CDR3 DNA reads TGTGCCAGCAGCTGGACAGGGGGCGGCTATGGCTACACCTTC.

The V gene is TRBV7-9, the J gene TRBJ2-5; D gene uncertain. The end of the DNA aligns better with TRBJ2-7, so the J call may be wrong. The V gene's germline CDR1 is SEHNR and CDR2 FQNEAQ (reference sequence). This CDR3 is 12 amino acids long. CDR3 residues: CASSLTVYEQYF. The CDR3 coding sequence is TGTGCCAGCAGCCTCACAGTTTACGAGCAGTACTTC.

The V and J genes are TRBV6-5 and TRBJ1-6; D is unresolved. Between the trimmed V and J ends, which lost 2 bases and 7 bases, there was a span of 6 bases. The CDR3 is made up of 13 amino acids. Looked up from germline, CDR1 is MNHEY and CDR2 is SVGAGI. CDR3 sequence (DNA): TGTGCCAGCAGTTACGAACGGAATTCACCCCTCCACTTT. This gives the protein CASSYERNSPLHF.

The V gene is TRBV5-4, the J gene TRBJ2-5; D is unclear. V was trimmed by 2 bases and J by 7 bases, leaving 12 bases between them. Germline CDR1 is SGHNT and CDR2 is YYREEE (reference sequence). This CDR3 contains 13 residues. DNA of the CDR3: TGTGCCAGCAGCTTATTTGGAGAGGCGACCCAGTACTTC. Translation gives CASSLFGEATQYF.

The rearrangement joins TRBV5-1 to TRBJ2-7; a weak D match, TRBD1 (6 bases). The CDR3 spans 14 residues. V lost 1 base, J lost 2 bases, and 10 bases lay in between. The germline V gene encodes CDR1 SGHRS and CDR2 YFSETQ. The CDR3 reads CASSLSEGAYEQYV. The CDR3 DNA reads TGCGCCAGCAGCTTGTCTGAGGGGGCCTACGAGCAGTACGTC.

The chain links TRBV2 to TRBJ2-2; 9 bases fit TRBD1. Trimming at V came to 3 bases and at J to 0 bases, leaving 8 bases not matched to a gene. CDR1 and CDR2 from the germline V gene are SNHLY and FYNNEI. The CDR3 is made up of 18 amino acids. Here the CDR3 DNA reads TGTGCCAGCAGTGACCCCACCCGGGACAGGGCGAACACCGGGGAGCTGTTTTTT. This encodes CASSDPTRDRANTGELFF.

The chain has TRBV19 and TRBJ1-1; 7 bases line up with TRBD1. With V trimmed by 1 base and J by 0 bases, 8 bases remained unmatched. The CDR3 loop spans 17 amino acids. Germline assignment: CDR1 LNHDA and CDR2 SQIVND (reference sequence). CDR3: CASSIVGQRIMNTEAFF. In DNA form, the CDR3 reads TGTGCCAGTAGTATAGTGGGACAGCGAATCATGAACACTGAAGCTTTCTTT.

This chain connects TRBV30 to TRBJ1-2, with unresolved D. The germline CDR1 and CDR2 sequences are GTSNPN and SVGIG (reference sequence). The CDR3 contains 13 residues. Trimming stripped 0 bases from V and 9 bases from J, with 14 bases between. The CDR3 loop is CAWSVQDEASYTF. CDR3 sequence (DNA): TGTGCCTGGAGTGTACAAGACGAGGCGAGCTACACCTTC.

The J gene is TRBJ2-1, the V gene TRBV5-1; D perhaps matches TRBD1 (6 bases). The CDR3 spans 18 residues. CDR1 SGHRS and CDR2 YFSETQ come from the germline V gene. Trimming removed 2 bases from V and 1 base from J, with 19 bases in between. The CDR3 here is CASSLGQQYVTSYNEQFF. CDR3 bases: TGCGCCAGCAGCTTAGGACAGCAATACGTGACTTCCTACAATGAGCAGTTCTTC.

This sequence joins TRBV28 and TRBJ2-7, with TRBD1 identical over 7 bases. V lost 5 bases, J lost 7 bases, and 8 bases stayed unmatched. The CDR3 sequence is 13 residues long. Germline V gene data show CDR1 as MDHEN and CDR2 as SYDVKM. The CDR3 nucleotides are TGTGCCAGCAGTCTCAGACAGGGAATGGAGCAGTACTTC. This sequence encodes CASSLRQGMEQYF.

The gene calls are TRBV2 and TRBJ2-1, with 8 nucleotides matching TRBD1. This CDR3 has 15 residues. From germline, CDR1 is SNHLY and CDR2 FYNNEI. V lost 9 bases, J lost 4 bases, and 11 bases stayed unmatched. Here the CDR3 reads CARDRGRLSYNEQFF. Here the CDR3 DNA reads TGTGCCAGAGACAGGGGCCGTCTTAGTTACAATGAGCAGTTCTTC.

The chain uses TRBV11-2 and TRBJ1-2; D gene uncertain. This CDR3 has 13 residues. Germline loops: CDR1 SGHAT, CDR2 FQNNGV. Trimming stripped 6 bases from V and 5 bases from J, with 13 bases between. This chain's CDR3 is CASRISLAYGYTF. CDR3 DNA: TGTGCCAGCAGGATTAGCTTAGCTTATGGCTACACCTTC.

This chain links TRBV5-5 with TRBJ2-7, with TRBD2 matching over 7 bases. CDR3 length: 14 amino acids. Germline CDR1 reads SGHKS; CDR2 reads YYEKEE (reference sequence). V gave up 2 bases and J gave up 0 bases; unmatched junction bases: 2. The CDR3, as DNA: TGTGCCAGCAGCTTCGGCGGGGGCTCCTACGAGCAGTACGTC. Protein: CASSFGGGSYEQYV.

The V gene is TRBV28, the J gene TRBJ1-4; 7 bases are shared with TRBD1. Germline V gene lookup returns CDR1 MDHEN and CDR2 SYDVKM. CDR3 size: 15 residues. V trimming: 5 bases; J trimming: 7 bases; junction bases outside the gene matches: 10. The DNA of the CDR3 is TGTGCCAGCAGTAGCTCCCCAGGGGGAGGTGAAAAACTGTTTTTT. Amino acids: CASSSSPGGGEKLFF. Based on the CDR3 plus reference TRBV28 and TRBJ1-4, the full variable domain is DVKVTQSSRYLVKRTGEKVFLECVQDMDHENMFWYRQDPGLGLRLIYFSYDVKMKEKGDIPEGYSVSREKKERFSLILESASTNQTSMYLCASSSSPGGGEKLFFGSGTQLSVL.

The chain joins TRBV6-6 to TRBJ1-2; maybe TRBD1 (6 bases). V was shortened by 0 bases and J by 12 bases, with 17 bases between the two germline ends. CDR1 is MNHNY, CDR2 SVGAGI, per germline (reference sequence). The length of the CDR3 is 14 residues. Written as DNA, the CDR3 is TGTGCCAGCAGTTACTCCGGGACATCCTTGGAGGACACCTTC. Translating it yields CASSYSGTSLEDTF.

V usage is TRBV20-1 and J usage is TRBJ1-1; TRBD1 aligns across 8 bases. The CDR3 sequence is 11 residues long. Per the germline V gene, CDR1 is DFQATT and CDR2 is SNEGSKA (reference sequence). J gave up 9 bases and V 4 bases, and 4 bases lay outside the gene matches. The CDR3 sequence is CSAKTGAKAFF. CDR3 coding DNA: TGCAGTGCTAAGACAGGGGCAAAAGCTTTCTTT.

V usage is TRBV30 and J usage is TRBJ1-2; tentative D call: TRBD1 (5 bases). The V and J ends lost 0 bases and 6 bases respectively, with 17 bases between them. CDR1 GTSNPN and CDR2 SVGIG come from the germline V gene (reference sequence). This CDR3 contains 15 residues. The CDR3 loop is CAWSVRLGGEDGYTF. DNA for the CDR3: TGTGCCTGGAGTGTCCGGCTTGGGGGGGAGGATGGCTACACCTTC.

The chain couples TRBV5-1 to TRBJ2-5; perhaps TRBD2 as D (6 bases). From germline, CDR1 is SGHRS and CDR2 YFSETQ. This CDR3 has 16 amino acids. Trimming cost V 4 bases and J 0 bases, with 16 bases left between them. The CDR3 here is CASSQRGGADQETQYF. The CDR3 region has the DNA TGCGCCAGCAGCCAGCGTGGAGGGGCCGACCAAGAGACCCAGTACTTC.

The chain combines TRBV4-1 with TRBJ2-3; D gene uncertain. The CDR3 runs to 16 residues. Per the germline V gene, CDR1 is MGHRA and CDR2 is YSYEKL. The ends were cut back, 1 base at V and 0 bases at J, with 11 bases in the middle. CDR3 loop: CASSQAPVSSTDTQYF. CDR3 DNA: TGCGCCAGCAGCCAAGCCCCAGTCTCTAGCACAGATACGCAGTATTTT.